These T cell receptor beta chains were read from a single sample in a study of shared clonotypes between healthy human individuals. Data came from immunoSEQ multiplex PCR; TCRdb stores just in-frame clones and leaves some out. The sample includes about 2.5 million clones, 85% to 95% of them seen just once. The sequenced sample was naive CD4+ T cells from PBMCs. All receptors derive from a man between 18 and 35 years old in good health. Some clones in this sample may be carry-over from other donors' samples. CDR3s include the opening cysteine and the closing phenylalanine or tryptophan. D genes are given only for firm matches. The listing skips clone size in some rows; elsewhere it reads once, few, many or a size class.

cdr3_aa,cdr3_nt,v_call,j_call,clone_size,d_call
CASSRPTTYEQYF,TGTGCCAGCAGCCGACCAACTACCTACGAGCAGTACTTC,TRBV7-2,TRBJ2-7,few,NA
CASSLLGQAEQFF,TGTGCCAGCAGCTTATTGGGTCAGGCCGAGCAGTTCTTC,TRBV7-3,TRBJ2-1,NA,NA
CASSSRQGVLGPQHF,TGTGCCAGCAGCTCTCGACAGGGGGTATTGGGGCCCCAGCATTTT,TRBV5-6,TRBJ1-5,NA,TRBD1
CASTKRVGGTLRELFF,TGTGCCAGCACCAAAAGGGTAGGGGGTACGCTCCGGGAGCTGTTTTTT,TRBV28,TRBJ2-2,NA,NA
CASGTSRNEKLFF,TGTGCCAGTGGGACATCCCGAAATGAAAAACTGTTTTTT,TRBV19,TRBJ1-4,NA,NA
CASRDQGGETQYF,TGCGCCAGCAGGGACCAGGGAGGGGAGACCCAGTACTTC,TRBV5-1,TRBJ2-5,NA,TRBD2
CASSPLIAGVTEQFF,TGTGCCAGCAGCCCCCTTATCGCGGGAGTCACTGAGCAGTTCTTC,TRBV5-6,TRBJ2-1,NA,TRBD2
CASSRGLAGSTDTQYF,TGTGCCAGCAGCCGGGGACTAGCTGGGTCCACAGATACGCAGTATTTT,TRBV28,TRBJ2-3,NA,TRBD2
CASSLRDRDTGELFF,TGTGCCAGCAGCTTGCGTGACAGAGACACCGGGGAGCTGTTTTTT,TRBV5-6,TRBJ2-2,NA,NA
CASSLRSGGSLTDTQYF,TGCGCCAGCAGCCTTCGGAGCGGGGGCAGCCTCACAGATACGCAGTATTTT,TRBV5-1,TRBJ2-3,NA,TRBD2
CASTPGTGGTEAFF,TGCGCCAGCACCCCCGGGACGGGGGGGACTGAAGCTTTCTTT,TRBV5-1,TRBJ1-1,once,NA
CASSPSLRGAEAFF,TGTGCCAGCAGTCCTTCTCTCAGGGGCGCTGAAGCTTTCTTT,TRBV6-5,TRBJ1-1,NA,NA
CASSVGEEGYTF,TGTGCCAGCAGTGTGGGGGAGGAAGGCTACACCTTC,TRBV2,TRBJ1-2,NA,NA
CASTPSGGGGYGYTF,TGTGCCAGCACCCCGTCGGGTGGCGGAGGCTATGGCTACACCTTC,TRBV28,TRBJ1-2,NA,NA
CASSQDPSPGPYEQYF,TGCGCCAGCAGCCAAGACCCGAGCCCAGGTCCCTACGAGCAGTACTTC,TRBV4-1,TRBJ2-7,NA,NA
CASGGGSYEQYF,TGTGCCAGCGGTGGCGGCTCCTACGAGCAGTACTTC,TRBV6-5,TRBJ2-7,NA,NA
CASSWGRNEQFF,TGTGCCAGCAGCTGGGGCCGCAATGAGCAGTTCTTC,TRBV7-2,TRBJ2-1,NA,NA
CASSWEGAGTDTQYF,TGCGCCAGCAGCTGGGAGGGAGCAGGGACAGATACGCAGTATTTT,TRBV5-1,TRBJ2-3,NA,TRBD2
CASSVPSGTGNYGYTF,TGTGCCAGCAGTGTCCCATCCGGGACAGGGAACTATGGCTACACCTTC,TRBV28,TRBJ1-2,once,TRBD1
CASSTLAGVGYEQFF,TGTGCCAGCAGTACCCTAGCGGGAGTGGGGTATGAGCAGTTCTTC,TRBV27,TRBJ2-1,once,TRBD2
CASSARAYNEQFF,TGTGCCAGCAGCGCACGGGCCTACAATGAGCAGTTCTTC,TRBV9,TRBJ2-1,NA,NA
CASSLKRQGRTEAFF,TGTGCCAGCAGTTTAAAGAGACAGGGGCGGACTGAAGCTTTCTTT,TRBV27,TRBJ1-1,few,TRBD1
CASSVEGRTRGMSTDTQYF,TGTGCCAGCAGCGTAGAGGGGAGGACTAGAGGGATGAGCACAGATACGCAGTATTTT,TRBV9,TRBJ2-3,NA,TRBD2
CSVVMVRGRTDTQYF,TGCAGCGTTGTTATGGTCCGCGGCCGAACAGATACGCAGTATTTT,TRBV29-1,TRBJ2-3,NA,NA
CATSRDRGSTNEKLFF,TGTGCCACCAGCAGAGACAGAGGATCGACTAATGAAAAACTGTTTTTT,TRBV15,TRBJ1-4,once,NA
CASRFGTGQYNEQFF,TGTGCCAGCAGATTCGGGACAGGCCAATACAATGAGCAGTTCTTC,TRBV6-6,TRBJ2-1,NA,TRBD1
CASSLGSRLAGGNEQFF,TGTGCCAGCAGCTTGGGCTCTAGACTAGCGGGAGGCAATGAGCAGTTCTTC,TRBV5-4,TRBJ2-1,NA,TRBD2
CSATKRDPGYF,TGCAGTGCTACGAAAAGGGACCCCGGCTACTTC,TRBV20-1,TRBJ2-7,once,NA